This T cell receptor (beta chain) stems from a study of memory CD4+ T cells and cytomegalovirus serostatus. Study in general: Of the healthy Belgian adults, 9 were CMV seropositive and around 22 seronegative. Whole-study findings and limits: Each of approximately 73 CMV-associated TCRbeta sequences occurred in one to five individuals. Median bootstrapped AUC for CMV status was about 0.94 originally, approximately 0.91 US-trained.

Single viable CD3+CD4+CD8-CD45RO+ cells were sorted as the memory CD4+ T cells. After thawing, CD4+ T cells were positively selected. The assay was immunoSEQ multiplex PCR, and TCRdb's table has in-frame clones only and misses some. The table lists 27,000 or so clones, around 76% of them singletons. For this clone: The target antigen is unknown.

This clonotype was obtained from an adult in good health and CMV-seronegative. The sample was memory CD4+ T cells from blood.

The DNA for the CDR3 is TGTGCCAGTAGCGTGACAGGGGTCGAGTCCTACGAGCAGTACTTC. Translated: CASSVTGVESYEQYF. The chain has TRBV19 and TRBJ2-7, with 8 bases fitting TRBD1. CDR3 length equals 15 residues. CDR1 is LNHDA and CDR2 is SQIVND in the germline V gene (reference sequence). Unmatched junction bases numbered 8, after V lost 6 bases and J lost 1 base.